This T cell receptor beta chain was sequenced for a study of cytomegalovirus exposure and HLA in healthy donors. Whole-study results and caveats: Listed as cytomegalovirus-associated were 150 or so TCR beta chains. Using the classifier, cytomegalovirus status was reportedly diagnosed with high specificity and sensitivity. Most TCRs appeared rarely, but some public TCRs recurred in many donors.

Clones were sequenced by immunoSEQ multiplex PCR, and TCRdb holds only the in-frame ones, with some missing. The repertoire consists of roughly 230,000 clones, with about 90% occurring once and the leading ten covering around 3.1%. This clone was seen more than once but under ten times. Antigen unknown. The germline CDR1 and CDR2 sequences are SGHKS and YYEKEE (reference sequence). The CDR3 runs 13 residues. Trimming stripped 3 bases from V and 1 base from J, with 4 bases between. The sequencing sample was made of PBMCs. The TCR sequence derives from a woman in her twenties or thirties in good health and CMV-seronegative. The rearrangement links TRBV5-5 to TRBJ2-2; no clear D gene. The CDR3 region is CASSSLNTGELFF. In DNA, the CDR3 is TGTGCCAGCAGCTCCTTGAACACCGGGGAGCTGTTTTTT.